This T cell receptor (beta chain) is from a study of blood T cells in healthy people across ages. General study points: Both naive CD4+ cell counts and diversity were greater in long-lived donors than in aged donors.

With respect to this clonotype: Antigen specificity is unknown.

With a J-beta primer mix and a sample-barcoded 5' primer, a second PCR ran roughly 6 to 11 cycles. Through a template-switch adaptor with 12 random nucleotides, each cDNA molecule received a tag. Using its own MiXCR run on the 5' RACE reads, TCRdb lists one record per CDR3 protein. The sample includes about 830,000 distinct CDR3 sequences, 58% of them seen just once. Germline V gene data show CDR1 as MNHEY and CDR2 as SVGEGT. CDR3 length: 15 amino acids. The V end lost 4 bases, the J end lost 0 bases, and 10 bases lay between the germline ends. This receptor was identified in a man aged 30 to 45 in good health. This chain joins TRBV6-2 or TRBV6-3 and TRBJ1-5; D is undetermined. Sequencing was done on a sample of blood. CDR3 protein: CASSSRWNSNQPQHF. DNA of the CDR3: TGTGCCAGCAGTTCCCGTTGGAATAGCAATCAGCCCCAGCATTTT.